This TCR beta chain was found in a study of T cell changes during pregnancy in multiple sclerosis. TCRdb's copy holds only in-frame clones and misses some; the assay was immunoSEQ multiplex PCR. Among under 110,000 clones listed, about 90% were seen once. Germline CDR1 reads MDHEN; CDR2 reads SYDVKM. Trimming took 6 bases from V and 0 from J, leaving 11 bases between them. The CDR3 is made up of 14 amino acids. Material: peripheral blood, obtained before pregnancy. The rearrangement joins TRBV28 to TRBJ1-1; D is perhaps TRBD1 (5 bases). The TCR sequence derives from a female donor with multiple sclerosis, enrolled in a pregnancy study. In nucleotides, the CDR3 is TGTGCCAGCAGCACACACAGGATGAACACTGAAGCTTTCTTT. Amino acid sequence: CASSTHRMNTEAFF.